Listed below are T cell receptor beta chains from one sample, sequenced in a study of blood T cells in healthy people across ages. MiXCR, run by TCRdb on the 5' RACE reads, gives a single entry per CDR3 protein. This table holds a few hundred thousand distinct CDR3 sequences, 25% to 30% found once. Source material: blood. The receptors here all came from a woman in her 70s in good health. The CDR3 runs from the conserved cysteine through the conserved F or W. Fields, in order: V gene, D gene, J gene, clone size, CDR3 protein, CDR3 DNA. A D gene is named only where the DNA matches it firmly. Clone size is shown for a subset of rows, as once, few, many or a class of expanded clone.

V gene: TRBV20-1; D gene: .; J gene: TRBJ1-1; clone size: .; CDR3 protein: CSARDWKDGTGNTEAFF; CDR3 DNA: TGCAGTGCTAGAGATTGGAAGGACGGGACGGGGAACACTGAAGCTTTCTTT
V gene: TRBV20-1; D gene: TRBD1; J gene: TRBJ2-7; clone size: .; CDR3 protein: CSAPGTGIYEQYF; CDR3 DNA: TGCAGTGCTCCCGGGACAGGGATCTACGAGCAGTACTTC
V gene: TRBV10-3; D gene: TRBD2; J gene: TRBJ2-5; clone size: .; CDR3 protein: CAISVSGGYQETQYF; CDR3 DNA: TGTGCCATCAGTGTCAGCGGGGGGTATCAAGAGACCCAGTACTTC
V gene: TRBV7-9; D gene: .; J gene: TRBJ1-1; clone size: .; CDR3 protein: CASLLYTSNTEASF; CDR3 DNA: TGTGCCAGTCTCCTTTACACATCGAACACTGAAGCTTCCTTT
V gene: TRBV7-2; D gene: .; J gene: TRBJ2-2; clone size: few; CDR3 protein: CASSSGEGSNTGELFF; CDR3 DNA: TGTGCCAGCAGCAGCGGAGAGGGCTCGAACACCGGGGAGCTGTTTTTT
V gene: TRBV5-4; D gene: .; J gene: TRBJ1-1; clone size: .; CDR3 protein: CASSLGWSWGANTEAFF; CDR3 DNA: TGTGCCAGCAGCTTGGGATGGTCGTGGGGAGCGAACACTGAAGCTTTCTTT
V gene: TRBV30; D gene: .; J gene: TRBJ2-3; clone size: .; CDR3 protein: CAWRKGRQTSTDTQYF; CDR3 DNA: TGTGCCTGGCGGAAGGGCAGACAAACTAGCACAGATACGCAGTATTTT
V gene: TRBV29-1; D gene: .; J gene: TRBJ1-2; clone size: .; CDR3 protein: CSVDDRLYGYTF; CDR3 DNA: TGCAGCGTTGATGACAGACTCTATGGCTACACCTTC
V gene: TRBV11-2; D gene: .; J gene: TRBJ2-7; clone size: .; CDR3 protein: CASSPGISRYF; CDR3 DNA: TGTGCCAGCAGTCCAGGGATCTCGCGGTACTTC
V gene: TRBV21-1; D gene: .; J gene: TRBJ2-5; clone size: .; CDR3 protein: CASSKYGFFCGVRETQYF; CDR3 DNA: TGTGCCAGCAGCAAATACGGTTTTTTTTGCGGAGTCCGGGAGACCCAGTACTTC
V gene: TRBV12-5; D gene: .; J gene: TRBJ1-2; clone size: .; CDR3 protein: CASGIDGYYGYTF; CDR3 DNA: TGTGCTAGTGGGATCGACGGGTACTATGGCTACACCTTC
V gene: TRBV7-2; D gene: .; J gene: TRBJ2-5; clone size: few; CDR3 protein: CASSSSVRETQYF; CDR3 DNA: TGTGCCAGCAGCTCTAGCGTACGTGAGACCCAGTACTTC
V gene: TRBV7-8; D gene: TRBD1; J gene: TRBJ2-1; clone size: .; CDR3 protein: CASSLNRGNEQFF; CDR3 DNA: TGTGCCAGCAGCTTAAACAGGGGCAATGAGCAGTTCTTC
V gene: TRBV7-9; D gene: .; J gene: TRBJ2-5; clone size: few; CDR3 protein: CASSLGQTHQETQYF; CDR3 DNA: TGTGCCAGCAGCTTAGGCCAGACCCACCAAGAGACCCAGTACTTC
V gene: TRBV6-5; D gene: TRBD1; J gene: TRBJ2-4; clone size: .; CDR3 protein: CASSYTGGAANIQYF; CDR3 DNA: TGTGCCAGCAGTTACACAGGGGGCGCGGCAAACATTCAGTACTTC
V gene: TRBV6-5; D gene: TRBD2; J gene: TRBJ2-3; clone size: .; CDR3 protein: CASRGGLAGTDTQYF; CDR3 DNA: TGTGCCAGCAGGGGGGGACTAGCCGGCACAGATACGCAGTATTTT
V gene: TRBV5-5; D gene: .; J gene: TRBJ1-2; clone size: .; CDR3 protein: CAGSLGVYGYTF; CDR3 DNA: TGTGCCGGCAGCTTGGGAGTGTATGGCTACACCTTC
V gene: TRBV27; D gene: .; J gene: TRBJ1-6; clone size: many; CDR3 protein: CASSPGGGTLHF; CDR3 DNA: TGTGCCAGCAGCCCGGGTGGGGGAACCCTCCACTTT
V gene: TRBV7-9; D gene: .; J gene: TRBJ1-2; clone size: .; CDR3 protein: CASSRATTANYGYTF; CDR3 DNA: TGTGCCAGCAGCCGAGCAACTACGGCTAACTATGGCTACACCTTC
V gene: TRBV24-1; D gene: TRBD1; J gene: TRBJ1-1; clone size: .; CDR3 protein: CATSEPGQVEAFF; CDR3 DNA: TGTGCCACCAGTGAGCCCGGACAGGTGGAAGCTTTCTTT
V gene: TRBV7-9; D gene: .; J gene: TRBJ1-1; clone size: few; CDR3 protein: CASSFPWGAEAFF; CDR3 DNA: TGTGCCAGCAGCTTTCCCTGGGGGGCTGAAGCTTTCTTT
V gene: TRBV5-1; D gene: TRBD2; J gene: TRBJ2-3; clone size: .; CDR3 protein: CASSLGASGGTRTDTQYF; CDR3 DNA: TGCGCCAGCAGCTTGGGGGCTAGCGGGGGCACACGCACAGATACGCAGTATTTT
V gene: TRBV7-6; D gene: TRBD2; J gene: TRBJ2-2; clone size: few; CDR3 protein: CASSLGGREVGELFF; CDR3 DNA: TGTGCCAGCAGCCTGGGGGGGAGAGAGGTCGGGGAGCTGTTTTTT
V gene: TRBV20-1; D gene: .; J gene: TRBJ1-1; clone size: .; CDR3 protein: CSARDAVGSQGFEAFF; CDR3 DNA: TGCAGTGCTAGAGATGCAGTCGGTTCGCAGGGGTTTGAAGCTTTCTTT
V gene: TRBV20-1; D gene: TRBD2; J gene: TRBJ2-3; clone size: once; CDR3 protein: CSAGDGRATDTQYF; CDR3 DNA: TGCAGTGCTGGGGATGGGAGGGCCACAGATACGCAGTATTTT
V gene: TRBV20-1; D gene: TRBD2; J gene: TRBJ2-5; clone size: .; CDR3 protein: CSARGSGTQEQYF; CDR3 DNA: TGCAGTGCTAGAGGTAGCGGGACTCAAGAACAGTACTTC
V gene: TRBV2; D gene: .; J gene: TRBJ2-4; clone size: few; CDR3 protein: CASSESEGKNIQYF; CDR3 DNA: TGTGCCAGCAGTGAAAGCGAGGGCAAGAACATTCAGTACTTC
V gene: TRBV29-1; D gene: .; J gene: TRBJ2-7; clone size: .; CDR3 protein: CSVAGGAKYEQYF; CDR3 DNA: TGCAGCGTTGCCGGCGGGGCTAAGTACGAGCAGTACTTC
V gene: TRBV7-2; D gene: TRBD2; J gene: TRBJ2-5; clone size: .; CDR3 protein: CASSHEILGLAGQETQYF; CDR3 DNA: TGTGCCAGCAGCCACGAAATTCTGGGACTAGCGGGCCAAGAGACCCAGTACTTC
V gene: TRBV20-1; D gene: .; J gene: TRBJ2-5; clone size: .; CDR3 protein: CSATRSETQYF; CDR3 DNA: TGCAGTGCAACTAGGTCAGAGACCCAGTACTTC
V gene: TRBV20-1; D gene: TRBD1; J gene: TRBJ2-1; clone size: few; CDR3 protein: CSARETGSSYNEQFF; CDR3 DNA: TGCAGTGCTAGGGAGACAGGGAGCTCCTACAATGAGCAGTTCTTC
V gene: TRBV5-1; D gene: .; J gene: TRBJ2-7; clone size: .; CDR3 protein: CASSLAGSGRGVYF; CDR3 DNA: TGCGCCAGCAGCTTGGCCGGTTCTGGCAGGGGGGTTTACTTC
V gene: TRBV7-8; D gene: .; J gene: TRBJ2-7; clone size: few; CDR3 protein: CASSKGLTYERYF; CDR3 DNA: TGTGCCAGCAGCAAGGGATTGACCTACGAGCGGTACTTC
V gene: TRBV6-5; D gene: TRBD1; J gene: TRBJ1-1; clone size: .; CDR3 protein: CASSNRGFTEAFF; CDR3 DNA: TGTGCCAGCAGCAACAGGGGATTCACTGAAGCTTTCTTT
V gene: TRBV20-1; D gene: TRBD1; J gene: TRBJ1-6; clone size: .; CDR3 protein: CSTSFGQGNSPLHF; CDR3 DNA: TGCAGTACTAGTTTCGGACAGGGAAATTCACCCCTCCACTTT
V gene: TRBV15; D gene: .; J gene: TRBJ1-2; clone size: few; CDR3 protein: CATSGYREYTF; CDR3 DNA: TGTGCCACCAGCGGCTACAGAGAATACACCTTC
V gene: TRBV5-1; D gene: TRBD2; J gene: TRBJ2-5; clone size: few; CDR3 protein: CASSRTTGLAAQETQYF; CDR3 DNA: TGCGCCAGCAGCAGGACCACGGGACTAGCGGCACAAGAGACCCAGTACTTC
V gene: TRBV10-3; D gene: TRBD2; J gene: TRBJ2-1; clone size: .; CDR3 protein: CAISEHSGYNEQFF; CDR3 DNA: TGTGCCATCAGTGAACATAGCGGGTACAATGAGCAGTTCTTC
V gene: TRBV7-3; D gene: .; J gene: TRBJ2-2; clone size: many; CDR3 protein: CASSFGGELFF; CDR3 DNA: TGTGCCAGCAGCTTCGGCGGGGAGCTGTTTTTT
V gene: TRBV20-1; D gene: TRBD1; J gene: TRBJ2-1; clone size: .; CDR3 protein: CSASLWGQGINEQFF; CDR3 DNA: TGCAGTGCTAGTTTGTGGGGACAGGGGATCAATGAGCAGTTCTTC
V gene: TRBV4-2; D gene: .; J gene: TRBJ2-5; clone size: .; CDR3 protein: CASSQDPSGSETQYF; CDR3 DNA: TGTGCCAGCAGCCAAGATCCCTCGGGGTCGGAGACCCAGTACTTC
V gene: TRBV30; D gene: TRBD1; J gene: TRBJ2-6; clone size: .; CDR3 protein: CASSLKPQGETGANVLTF; CDR3 DNA: TGTGCCAGCAGCTTGAAGCCACAGGGGGAAACTGGGGCCAACGTCCTGACTTTC
V gene: TRBV7-2; D gene: .; J gene: TRBJ1-1; clone size: few; CDR3 protein: CASSLGSGYPEAFF; CDR3 DNA: TGTGCCAGCAGCTTGGGATCAGGGTACCCTGAAGCTTTCTTT
V gene: TRBV11-3; D gene: .; J gene: TRBJ2-7; clone size: few; CDR3 protein: CASSFGRIPYEQYF; CDR3 DNA: TGTGCCAGCAGCTTTGGCAGGATCCCCTACGAGCAGTACTTC
V gene: TRBV6-5; D gene: TRBD1; J gene: TRBJ2-3; clone size: few; CDR3 protein: CASSSRTGWPDTQYF; CDR3 DNA: TGTGCCAGCAGCTCCCGGACAGGCTGGCCAGATACGCAGTATTTT
V gene: TRBV29-1; D gene: .; J gene: TRBJ2-1; clone size: few; CDR3 protein: CSVEGGQRIRLGQFF; CDR3 DNA: TGCAGCGTTGAAGGCGGACAGAGGATCCGATTAGGGCAGTTCTTC
V gene: TRBV7-2; D gene: TRBD2; J gene: TRBJ2-1; clone size: .; CDR3 protein: CASRRPSGGSFNEQFF; CDR3 DNA: TGTGCCAGCAGACGACCTAGCGGGGGGTCCTTTAATGAGCAGTTCTTC
V gene: TRBV15; D gene: .; J gene: TRBJ2-5; clone size: few; CDR3 protein: CATSKDLETQYF; CDR3 DNA: TGTGCCACCAGCAAAGACCTCGAGACCCAGTACTTC
V gene: TRBV18; D gene: .; J gene: TRBJ2-4; clone size: .; CDR3 protein: CASSGGFGKNIQYF; CDR3 DNA: TGTGCCAGCTCAGGAGGATTCGGCAAAAACATTCAGTACTTC
V gene: TRBV20-1; D gene: .; J gene: TRBJ2-1; clone size: .; CDR3 protein: CSALDLSSYNEQFF; CDR3 DNA: TGCAGTGCTTTGGACTTGAGCTCCTACAATGAGCAGTTCTTC